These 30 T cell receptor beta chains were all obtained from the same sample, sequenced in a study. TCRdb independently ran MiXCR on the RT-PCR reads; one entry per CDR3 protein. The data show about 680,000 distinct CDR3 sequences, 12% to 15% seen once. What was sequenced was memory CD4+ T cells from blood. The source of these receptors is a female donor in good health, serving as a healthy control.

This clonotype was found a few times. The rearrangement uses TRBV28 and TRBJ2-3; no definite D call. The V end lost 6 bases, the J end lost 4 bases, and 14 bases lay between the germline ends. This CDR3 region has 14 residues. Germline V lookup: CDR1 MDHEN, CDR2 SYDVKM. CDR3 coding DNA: TGTGCCAGCAGCAACCCGGGCTTCGCAGATACGCAGTATTTT. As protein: CASSNPGFADTQYF. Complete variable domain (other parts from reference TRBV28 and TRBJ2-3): DVKVTQSSRYLVKRTGEKVFLECVQDMDHENMFWYRQDPGLGLRLIYFSYDVKMKEKGDIPEGYSVSREKKERFSLILESASTNQTSMYLCASSNPGFADTQYFGPGTRLTVL.

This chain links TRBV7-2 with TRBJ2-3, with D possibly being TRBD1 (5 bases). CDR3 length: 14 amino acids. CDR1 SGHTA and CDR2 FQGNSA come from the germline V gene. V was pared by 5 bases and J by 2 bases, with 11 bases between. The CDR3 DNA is TGTGCCAGCAGCCGAGACAGATTCACAGATACGCAGTATTTT. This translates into CASSRDRFTDTQYF.

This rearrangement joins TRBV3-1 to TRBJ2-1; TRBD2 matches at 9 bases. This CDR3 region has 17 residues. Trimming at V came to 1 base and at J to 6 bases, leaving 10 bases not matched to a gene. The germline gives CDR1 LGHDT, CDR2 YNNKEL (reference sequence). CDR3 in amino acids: CASSQGRRGGSLNEQFF. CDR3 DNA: TGTGCCAGCAGCCAAGGTCGGCGGGGGGGTTCGCTCAATGAGCAGTTCTTC.

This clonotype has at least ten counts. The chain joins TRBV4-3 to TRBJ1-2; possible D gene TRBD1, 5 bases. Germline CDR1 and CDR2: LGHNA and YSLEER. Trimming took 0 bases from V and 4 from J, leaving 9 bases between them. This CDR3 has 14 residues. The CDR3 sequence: CASSQDGTRYGYTF. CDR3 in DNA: TGCGCCAGCAGCCAAGATGGGACCCGCTATGGCTACACCTTC.

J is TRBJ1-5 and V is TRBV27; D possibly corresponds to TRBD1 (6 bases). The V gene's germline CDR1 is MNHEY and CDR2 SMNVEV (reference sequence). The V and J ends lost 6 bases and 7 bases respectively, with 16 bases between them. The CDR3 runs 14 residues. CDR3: CASSETKGGQPQHF. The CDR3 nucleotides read TGTGCCAGCAGCGAAACCAAAGGGGGACAGCCCCAGCATTTT.

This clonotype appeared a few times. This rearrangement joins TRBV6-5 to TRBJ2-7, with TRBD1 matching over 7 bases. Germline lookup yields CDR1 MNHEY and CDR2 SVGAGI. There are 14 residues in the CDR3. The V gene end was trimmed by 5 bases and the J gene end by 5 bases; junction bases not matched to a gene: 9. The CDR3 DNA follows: TGTGCCAGCAGTCCCCCGGGACAGCCCCACGAGCAGTACTTC. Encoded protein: CASSPPGQPHEQYF.

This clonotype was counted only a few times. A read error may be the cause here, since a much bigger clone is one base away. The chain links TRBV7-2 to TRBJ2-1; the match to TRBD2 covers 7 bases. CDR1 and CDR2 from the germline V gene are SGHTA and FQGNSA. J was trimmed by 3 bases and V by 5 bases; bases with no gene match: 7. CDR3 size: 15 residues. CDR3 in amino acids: CASSPSGGGYNEQFF. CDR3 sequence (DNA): TGTGCCAGCAGCCCCTCGGGCGGGGGCTACAATGAGCAGTTCTTC. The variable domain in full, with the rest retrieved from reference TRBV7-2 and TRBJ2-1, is GAGVSQSPSNKVTEKGKDVELRCDPISGHTALYWYRQSLGQGLEFLIYFQGNSAPDKSGLPSDRFSAERTGGSVSTLTIQRTQQEDSAVYLCASSPSGGGYNEQFFGPGTRLTVL.

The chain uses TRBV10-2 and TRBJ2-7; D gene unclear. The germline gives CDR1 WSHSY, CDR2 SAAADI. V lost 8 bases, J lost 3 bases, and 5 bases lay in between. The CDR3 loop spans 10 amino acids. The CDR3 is CASVGYEQYF. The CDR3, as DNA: TGCGCCAGCGTGGGCTACGAGCAGTACTTC.

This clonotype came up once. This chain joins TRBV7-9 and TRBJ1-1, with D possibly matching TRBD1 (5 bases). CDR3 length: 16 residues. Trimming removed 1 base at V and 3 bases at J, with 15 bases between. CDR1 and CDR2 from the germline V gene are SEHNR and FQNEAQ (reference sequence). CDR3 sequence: CASSLVGVWGDTEAFF. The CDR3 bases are TGTGCCAGCAGCTTAGTGGGGGTCTGGGGAGACACTGAAGCTTTCTTT.

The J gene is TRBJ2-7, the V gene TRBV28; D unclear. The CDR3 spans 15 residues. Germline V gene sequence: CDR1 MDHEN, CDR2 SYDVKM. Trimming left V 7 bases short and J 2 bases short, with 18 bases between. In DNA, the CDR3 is TGTGCCAGCACCCTGGCCCCCGGAGTGGCCTACGAGCAGTACTTC. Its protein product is CASTLAPGVAYEQYF.

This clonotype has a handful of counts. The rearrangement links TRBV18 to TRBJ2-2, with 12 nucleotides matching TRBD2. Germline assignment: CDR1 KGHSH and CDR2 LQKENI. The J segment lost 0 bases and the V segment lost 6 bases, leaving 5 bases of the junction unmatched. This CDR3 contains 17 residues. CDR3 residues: CASSPTSGGSNTGELFF. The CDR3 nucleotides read TGTGCCAGCTCTCCGACTAGCGGGGGATCGAACACCGGGGAGCTGTTTTTT.

CDR3 nucleotides: TGCGCCAGCAGCCAAGAGGTAGGCCAAGGCGATCAGCCCCAGCATTTT. Protein product: CASSQEVGQGDQPQHF. This rearrangement joins TRBV4-3 to TRBJ1-5; D is uncertain. The CDR3 sequence is 16 residues long. V was pared by 0 bases and J by 5 bases, with 14 bases between. Germline V gene lookup returns CDR1 LGHNA and CDR2 YSLEER.

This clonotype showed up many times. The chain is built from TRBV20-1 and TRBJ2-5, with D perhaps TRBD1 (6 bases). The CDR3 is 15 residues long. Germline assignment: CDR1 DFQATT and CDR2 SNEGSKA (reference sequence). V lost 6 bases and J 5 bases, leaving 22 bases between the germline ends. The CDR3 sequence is CSAEAARQVLETQYF. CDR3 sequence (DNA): TGCAGTGCAGAGGCCGCTCGACAGGTTCTGGAGACCCAGTACTTC.

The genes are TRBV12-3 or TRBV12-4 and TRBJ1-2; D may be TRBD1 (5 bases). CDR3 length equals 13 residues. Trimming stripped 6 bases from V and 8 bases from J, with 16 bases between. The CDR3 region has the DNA TGTGCCAGCAGATCTGACAGTGCTGGGGGCTACACCTTC. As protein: CASRSDSAGGYTF.

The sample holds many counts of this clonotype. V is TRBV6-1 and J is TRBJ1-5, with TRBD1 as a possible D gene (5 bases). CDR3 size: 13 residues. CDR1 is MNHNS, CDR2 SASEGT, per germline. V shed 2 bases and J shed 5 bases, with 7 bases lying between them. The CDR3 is CASSEQGDQPQHF. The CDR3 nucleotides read TGTGCCAGCAGTGAACAGGGAGATCAGCCCCAGCATTTT.

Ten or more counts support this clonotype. CDR3 loop: CSARAGRVSTDTQYF. CDR3 bases: TGCAGTGCTAGAGCTGGTCGTGTGAGCACAGATACGCAGTATTTT. The chain recombines TRBV20-1 with TRBJ2-3; D is unresolved. CDR1 and CDR2 (germline): DFQATT, SNEGSKA (reference sequence). The CDR3 consists of 15 residues. Trimming cost V 1 base and J 0 bases, with 11 bases left between them.

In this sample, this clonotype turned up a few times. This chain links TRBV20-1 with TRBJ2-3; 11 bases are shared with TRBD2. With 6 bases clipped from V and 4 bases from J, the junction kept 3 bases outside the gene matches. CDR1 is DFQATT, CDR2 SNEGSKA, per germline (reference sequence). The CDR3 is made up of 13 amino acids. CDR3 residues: CSAPLAGADTQYF. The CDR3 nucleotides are TGCAGTGCCCCACTAGCGGGAGCAGATACGCAGTATTTT.

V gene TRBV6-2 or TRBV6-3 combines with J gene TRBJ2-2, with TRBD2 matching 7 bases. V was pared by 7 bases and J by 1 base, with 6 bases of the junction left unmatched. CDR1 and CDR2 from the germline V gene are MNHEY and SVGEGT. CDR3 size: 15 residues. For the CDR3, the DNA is TGTGCCAGCAAACCCGGCGGGAGGAACACCGGGGAGCTGTTTTTT. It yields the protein CASKPGGRNTGELFF.

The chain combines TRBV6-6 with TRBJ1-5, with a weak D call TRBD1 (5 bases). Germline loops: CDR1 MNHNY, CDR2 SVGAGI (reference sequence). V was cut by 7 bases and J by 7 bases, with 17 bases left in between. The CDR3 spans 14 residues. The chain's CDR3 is CASTQQVRGQPQHF. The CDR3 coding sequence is TGTGCCAGCACCCAACAGGTGAGAGGGCAGCCCCAGCATTTT.

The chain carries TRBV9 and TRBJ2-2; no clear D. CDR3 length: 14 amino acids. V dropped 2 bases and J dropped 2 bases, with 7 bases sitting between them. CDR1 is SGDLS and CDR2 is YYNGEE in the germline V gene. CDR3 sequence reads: CASSVYSNTGELFF. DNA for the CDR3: TGTGCCAGCAGCGTCTACTCAAACACCGGGGAGCTGTTTTTT. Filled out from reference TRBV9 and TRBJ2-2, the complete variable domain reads DSGVTQTPKHLITATGQRVTLRCSPRSGDLSVYWYQQSLDQGLQFLIQYYNGEERAKGNILERFSAQQFPDLHSELNLSSLELGDSALYFCASSVYSNTGELFFGEGSRLTVL.

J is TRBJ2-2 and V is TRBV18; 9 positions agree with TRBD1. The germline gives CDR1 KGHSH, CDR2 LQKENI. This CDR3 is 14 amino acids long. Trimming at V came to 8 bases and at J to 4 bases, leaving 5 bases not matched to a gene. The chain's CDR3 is CASRTGETTGELFF. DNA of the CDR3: TGTGCCAGCAGGACAGGGGAGACCACCGGGGAGCTGTTTTTT. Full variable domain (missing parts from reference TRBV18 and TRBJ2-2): NAGVMQNPRHLVRRRGQEARLRCSPMKGHSHVYWYRQLPEEGLKFMVYLQKENIIDESGMPKERFSAEFPKEGPSILRIQQVVRGDSAAYFCASRTGETTGELFFGEGSRLTVL.

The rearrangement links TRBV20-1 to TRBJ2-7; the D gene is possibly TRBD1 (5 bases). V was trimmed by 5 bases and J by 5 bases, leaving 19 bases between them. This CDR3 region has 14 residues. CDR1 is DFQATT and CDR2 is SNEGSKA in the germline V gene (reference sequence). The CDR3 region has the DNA TGCAGTGCTGATTGGTGGGGCATGGGCAACGAGCAGTACTTC. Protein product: CSADWWGMGNEQYF.

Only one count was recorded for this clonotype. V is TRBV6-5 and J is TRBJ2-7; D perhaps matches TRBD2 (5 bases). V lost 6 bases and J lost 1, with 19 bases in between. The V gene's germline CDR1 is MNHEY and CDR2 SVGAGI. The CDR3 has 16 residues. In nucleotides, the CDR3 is TGTGCCAGCAGGGATCCCGCCAGCGGCGGATCCTACGAGCAGTACTTC. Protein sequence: CASRDPASGGSYEQYF.

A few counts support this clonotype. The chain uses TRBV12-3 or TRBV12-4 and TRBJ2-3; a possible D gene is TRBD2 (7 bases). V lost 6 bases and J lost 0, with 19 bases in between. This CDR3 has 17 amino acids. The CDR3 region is CASSPLGGGFSTDTQYF. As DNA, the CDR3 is TGTGCCAGCAGCCCCCTAGGGGGGGGGTTTAGCACAGATACGCAGTATTTT.

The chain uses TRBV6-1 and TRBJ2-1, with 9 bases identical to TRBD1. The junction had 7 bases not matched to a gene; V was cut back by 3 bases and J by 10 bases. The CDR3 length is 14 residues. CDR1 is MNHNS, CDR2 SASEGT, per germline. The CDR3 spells CASSDQDRGSEQFF. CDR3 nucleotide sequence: TGTGCCAGCAGTGACCAAGACAGGGGGAGCGAGCAGTTCTTC.

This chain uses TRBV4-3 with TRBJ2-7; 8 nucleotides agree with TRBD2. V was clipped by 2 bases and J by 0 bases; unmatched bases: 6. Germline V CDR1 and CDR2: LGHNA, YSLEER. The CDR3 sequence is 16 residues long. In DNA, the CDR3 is TGCGCCAGCAGCCAACTAACGGGGGGGAGCTCCTACGAGCAGTACTTC. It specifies CASSQLTGGSSYEQYF.

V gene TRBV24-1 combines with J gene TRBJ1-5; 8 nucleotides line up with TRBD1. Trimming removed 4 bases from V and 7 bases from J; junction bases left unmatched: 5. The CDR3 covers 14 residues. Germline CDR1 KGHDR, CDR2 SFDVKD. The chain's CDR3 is CATSEPDRVQPQHF. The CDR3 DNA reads TGTGCCACCAGTGAGCCGGACAGGGTCCAGCCCCAGCATTTT.

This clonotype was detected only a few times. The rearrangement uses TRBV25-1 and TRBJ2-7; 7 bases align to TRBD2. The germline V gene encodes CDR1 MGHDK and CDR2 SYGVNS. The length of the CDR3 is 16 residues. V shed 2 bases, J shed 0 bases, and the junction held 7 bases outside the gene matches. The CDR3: CASSEGSLADSYEQYF. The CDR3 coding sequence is TGTGCCAGCAGTGAAGGCTCCCTAGCGGACTCCTACGAGCAGTACTTC.

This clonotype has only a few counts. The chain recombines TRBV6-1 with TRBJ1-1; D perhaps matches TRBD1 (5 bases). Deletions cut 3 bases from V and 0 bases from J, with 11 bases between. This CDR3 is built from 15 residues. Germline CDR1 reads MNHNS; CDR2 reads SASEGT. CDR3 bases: TGTGCCAGCAGTGAGATGGGGCAGCTGAACACTGAAGCTTTCTTT. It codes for CASSEMGQLNTEAFF.

CDR3 protein: CASSPWDSSALNEQYF. The CDR3, as DNA: TGTGCCAGCAGTCCCTGGGACTCCTCCGCCCTTAACGAGCAGTACTTC. The chain couples TRBV27 to TRBJ2-7; the D gene is possibly TRBD2 (6 bases). This CDR3 comprises 16 residues. Per germline, CDR1 MNHEY and CDR2 SMNVEV (reference sequence). Trimming removed 5 bases at V and 5 bases at J, with 22 bases between.